These 19 T cell receptor beta chains were all obtained from the same sample, sequenced in a study of response to subunit inactivated influenza vaccine. TCRdb re-derived calls from the RT-PCR reads in MiXCR, one entry per CDR3 protein. The sample includes about 610,000 distinct CDR3 sequences, around 15% of them seen just once. The specimen comprised PBMCs from blood, sampled approximately 13 days after vaccination. These receptors were obtained from a man between 50 and 59 years old who received an inactivated influenza vaccine.

At least ten counts were recorded for this clonotype. V is TRBV5-1 and J is TRBJ2-7; D is undetermined. The CDR3 is made up of 11 amino acids. Germline CDR1 is SGHRS and CDR2 is YFSETQ. The V end lost 0 bases, the J end lost 3 bases, and 1 base lay between the germline ends. The DNA of the CDR3 is TGCGCCAGCAGCTTGGACTACGAGCAGTACTTC. It yields the protein CASSLDYEQYF.

This clonotype was found a few times. The J gene is TRBJ1-6, the V gene TRBV20-1; D is unclear. Trimming took off 5 bases at V and 7 bases at J, with 12 bases between the two ends. The germline V gene encodes CDR1 DFQATT and CDR2 SNEGSKA (reference sequence). CDR3 length equals 13 residues. As DNA, the CDR3 is TGCAGTGCTTCGGACCGCAGCAATTCACCCCTCCACTTT. This encodes CSASDRSNSPLHF.

The chain combines TRBV29-1 with TRBJ2-1; no clear D. Trimming took off 4 bases at V and 5 bases at J, with 12 bases between the two ends. CDR1 and CDR2 (germline): SQVTM, ANQGSEA. This CDR3 contains 13 residues. CDR3 residues: CSVGFRMDNEQFF. The CDR3 DNA sequence: TGCAGCGTTGGGTTTCGGATGGACAATGAGCAGTTCTTC.

The V and J genes are TRBV24-1 and TRBJ1-1, with unresolved D. This CDR3 is 15 amino acids long. CDR1 and CDR2 from the germline V gene are KGHDR and SFDVKD. With 5 bases removed from V and 0 bases from J, the gap between germline ends came to 12 bases. The CDR3 coding sequence is TGTGCCACCAGTGCCCCTTCCCGGATGAACACTGAAGCTTTCTTT. Its protein product is CATSAPSRMNTEAFF.

V is TRBV11-3 and J is TRBJ2-3; TRBD1 agrees at 9 bases. Germline V CDR1 and CDR2: SGHNT, YENEEA. The CDR3 runs 16 residues. J lost 1 base, V lost 5 bases, and 7 bases had no gene match. The CDR3 DNA is TGTGCCAGCAGCCCGGGGGGACAGGGTCGCACAGATACGCAGTATTTT. This encodes CASSPGGQGRTDTQYF.

This clonotype appeared a few times. This chain uses TRBV2 with TRBJ2-7; 7 nucleotides agree with TRBD2. The germline gives CDR1 SNHLY, CDR2 FYNNEI. The CDR3 loop spans 17 amino acids. Losses at the gene ends were 5 bases for V and 4 bases for J; bases not matched to a gene: 17. The CDR3 bases are TGTGCCAGCAGTTCCGTCAGATCGAGCGGGATTGATTACGAGCAGTACTTC. Amino acids: CASSSVRSSGIDYEQYF.

The genes are TRBV20-1 and TRBJ2-5; D may be TRBD2 (6 bases). From germline, CDR1 is DFQATT and CDR2 SNEGSKA (reference sequence). The CDR3 length is 16 residues. Trimming took 3 bases from V and 3 from J, leaving 20 bases between them. The chain's CDR3 is CSASSGRFRLEETQYF. The CDR3 DNA is TGCAGTGCTAGTTCGGGGAGGTTCCGGCTAGAAGAGACCCAGTACTTC.

This clonotype has only a few counts. The chain has TRBV10-3 and TRBJ2-1; a weak D match, TRBD2 (6 bases). This CDR3 has 16 amino acids. Looked up from germline, CDR1 is ENHRY and CDR2 is SYGVKD. Trimming left V 0 bases short and J 3 bases short, with 12 bases between. CDR3 coding DNA: TGTGCCATCAGTGAGTCGTTGGAGGGCCACTACAATGAGCAGTTCTTC. This encodes CAISESLEGHYNEQFF.

This chain joins TRBV3-1 and TRBJ2-7, with 8 bases aligning to TRBD1. Trimming took 3 bases from V and 6 from J; bases not matched to a gene: 4. Germline CDR1 reads LGHDT; CDR2 reads YNNKEL (reference sequence). The CDR3 is made up of 13 amino acids. Written as DNA, the CDR3 is TGTGCCAGCAGCCACCGACAGGGGAGCGAGCAGTACTTC. It is translated as CASSHRQGSEQYF.

The gene calls are TRBV10-3 and TRBJ2-1, with D possibly TRBD2 on 5 matching bases. CDR1 and CDR2 from the germline V gene are ENHRY and SYGVKD. V lost 3 bases and J 1 base, leaving 7 bases between the germline ends. The CDR3 is 14 residues long. DNA of the CDR3: TGTGCCATCAGTGAACAGCGGTCCTACAATGAGCAGTTCTTC. This codes for CAISEQRSYNEQFF.

V and J are TRBV5-1 and TRBJ2-3; TRBD2 matches 12 bases. Germline V gene sequence: CDR1 SGHRS, CDR2 YFSETQ. Trimming removed 4 bases from V and 7 bases from J; junction bases left unmatched: 10. The CDR3 sequence is 16 residues long. The CDR3 nucleotides read TGCGCCAGCAGCCCGGGAGGACTAGCGGGGAGCCATACGCAGTATTTT. Protein product: CASSPGGLAGSHTQYF.

This clonotype was counted a few times. This sequence joins TRBV3-1 and TRBJ2-1; unclear D gene. V was shortened by 6 bases and J by 1 base, with 19 bases between the two germline ends. This CDR3 spans 17 amino acids. Germline V lookup: CDR1 LGHDT, CDR2 YNNKEL (reference sequence). The CDR3: CASSPPYGSGSYNEQFF. CDR3 DNA sequence: TGTGCCAGCAGTCCTCCCTATGGGTCCGGGTCCTACAATGAGCAGTTCTTC.

This clonotype has just a few counts. V usage is TRBV28 and J usage is TRBJ2-7; TRBD2 matches 7 bases. Germline CDR1 is MDHEN and CDR2 is SYDVKM. Germline trimming cut 5 bases from V and 0 bases from J; bases unmatched to any gene: 4. This CDR3 contains 14 residues. The CDR3 loop is CASSLAEASYEQYF. The CDR3 nucleotides are TGTGCCAGCAGTCTAGCGGAGGCCTCCTACGAGCAGTACTTC.

This clonotype was seen more than once but under ten times. This sequence joins TRBV3-1 and TRBJ1-2, with D unresolved. Germline CDR1 is LGHDT and CDR2 is YNNKEL (reference sequence). CDR3 length equals 13 residues. The germline V and J ends were trimmed by 4 bases and 8 bases, with 14 bases remaining between them. For the CDR3, the DNA is TGTGCCAGCAGCCTTAGGGCCTCAAGAGGCTACACCTTC. Translating it yields CASSLRASRGYTF.

This chain links TRBV10-3 with TRBJ2-7; 9 bases are a match to TRBD1. Trimming removed 6 bases from V and 2 bases from J; junction bases left unmatched: 5. Germline-derived CDR1 and CDR2 are ENHRY and SYGVKD. The CDR3 spans 14 residues. CDR3 coding DNA: TGTGCCATCAGGACGGGACAGGGAACCTACGAGCAGTACTTC. Translation: CAIRTGQGTYEQYF.

This clonotype was recorded at least ten times. The chain uses TRBV20-1 and TRBJ1-1; D is undetermined. The V end lost 3 bases, the J end lost 2 bases, and 7 bases lay between the germline ends. Germline V gene lookup returns CDR1 DFQATT and CDR2 SNEGSKA (reference sequence). The CDR3 totals 12 residues. The CDR3 DNA sequence: TGCAGTGCTAGGGGAATTAACACTGAAGCTTTCTTT. Residues: CSARGINTEAFF.

CDR3 sequence reads: CASSQERTGGGTDTQYF. As DNA, the CDR3 is TGTGCCAGCAGCCAAGAAAGGACAGGGGGCGGGACAGATACGCAGTATTTT. V usage is TRBV3-1 and J usage is TRBJ2-3; 11 positions agree with TRBD1. The CDR3 sequence is 17 residues long. Trimming cost V 0 bases and J 3 bases; bases outside gene matches: 5. Germline V gene lookup returns CDR1 LGHDT and CDR2 YNNKEL (reference sequence).

V is TRBV5-1 and J is TRBJ2-7; D is uncertain. Germline CDR1 SGHRS, CDR2 YFSETQ. The CDR3 length is 14 residues. Trimming took 1 base from V and 5 from J, leaving 13 bases between them. CDR3 sequence: CASSLNSPSDEQYF. Written as DNA, the CDR3 is TGCGCCAGCAGCTTGAATAGCCCCAGTGACGAGCAGTACTTC.

The genes are TRBV7-9 and TRBJ1-3; D is ambiguous. This CDR3 region has 16 residues. Trimming stripped 6 bases from V and 0 bases from J, with 15 bases between. In germline, CDR1 is SEHNR, CDR2 FQNEAQ (reference sequence). CDR3: CASSQRVRGSGNTIYF. The CDR3 bases are TGTGCCAGCAGTCAGAGGGTCCGGGGCTCTGGAAACACCATATATTTT.